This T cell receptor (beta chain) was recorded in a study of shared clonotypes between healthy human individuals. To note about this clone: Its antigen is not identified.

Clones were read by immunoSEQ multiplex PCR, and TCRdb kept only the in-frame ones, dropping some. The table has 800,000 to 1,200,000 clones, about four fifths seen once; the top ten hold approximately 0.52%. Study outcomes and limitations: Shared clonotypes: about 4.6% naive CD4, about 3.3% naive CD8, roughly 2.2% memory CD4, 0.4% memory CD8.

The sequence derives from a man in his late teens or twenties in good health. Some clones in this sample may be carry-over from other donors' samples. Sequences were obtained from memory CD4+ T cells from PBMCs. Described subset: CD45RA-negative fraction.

In DNA form, the CDR3 reads TGTGCCAGCAGGACTAGCGGGAGGTACGCCAAAAACATTCAGTACTTC. Protein sequence: CASRTSGRYAKNIQYF. V and J are TRBV28 and TRBJ2-4, with TRBD2 identical over 13 bases. V lost 6 bases to trimming and J lost 1 base; unmatched junction nucleotides: 3. The germline gives CDR1 MDHEN, CDR2 SYDVKM. The CDR3 sequence is 16 residues long.